This T cell receptor beta chain is from a study of cytomegalovirus exposure and HLA in healthy donors. Study in general: In a previous analysis, 117 million unique TCR beta sequences were found from 150 million to 200 million T cells. Study outcomes and limitations: Later examination showed HLA-associated TCR beta chains had greater clonal expansion than equally common others.

Germline assignment: CDR1 MNHEY and CDR2 SVGAGI. This CDR3 has 15 amino acids. J was trimmed by 0 bases and V by 3 bases; bases with no gene match: 2. PCR used 60 Vbeta primers and 13 Jbeta primers. Using immunoSEQ multiplex PCR, the repertoire was profiled, and TCRdb retains in-frame clones only, with some absent. Among over 200,000 clones listed, under 80% were seen once. To note about this clone: Its antigen is as yet unknown.

The clonotype originates from a woman in her twenties or thirties in good health and CMV-seronegative. The chain uses TRBV6-5 and TRBJ1-3, with 7 bases lining up with TRBD1. Sample: PBMCs. The CDR3 DNA follows: TGTGCCAGCAGTTATACAGGGGTCTCTGGAAACACCATATATTTT. It codes for CASSYTGVSGNTIYF.